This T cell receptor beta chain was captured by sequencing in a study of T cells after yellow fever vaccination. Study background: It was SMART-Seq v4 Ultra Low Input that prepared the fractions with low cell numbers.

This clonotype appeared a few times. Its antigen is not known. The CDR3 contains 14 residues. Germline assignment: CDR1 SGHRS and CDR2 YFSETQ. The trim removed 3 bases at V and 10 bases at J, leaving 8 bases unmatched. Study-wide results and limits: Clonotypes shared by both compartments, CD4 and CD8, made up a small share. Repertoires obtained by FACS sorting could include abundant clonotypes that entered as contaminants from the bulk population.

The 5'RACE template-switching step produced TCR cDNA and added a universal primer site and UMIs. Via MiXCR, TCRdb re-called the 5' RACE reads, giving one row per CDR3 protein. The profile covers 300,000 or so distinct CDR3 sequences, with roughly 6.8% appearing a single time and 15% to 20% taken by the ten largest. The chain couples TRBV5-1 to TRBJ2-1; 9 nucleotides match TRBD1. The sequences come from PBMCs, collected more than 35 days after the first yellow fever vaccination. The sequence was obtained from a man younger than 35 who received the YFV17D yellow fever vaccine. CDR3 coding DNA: TGCGCCAGCAGCTCCACCGGGACAGGGACCGAGCAGTTCTTC. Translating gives CASSSTGTGTEQFF.